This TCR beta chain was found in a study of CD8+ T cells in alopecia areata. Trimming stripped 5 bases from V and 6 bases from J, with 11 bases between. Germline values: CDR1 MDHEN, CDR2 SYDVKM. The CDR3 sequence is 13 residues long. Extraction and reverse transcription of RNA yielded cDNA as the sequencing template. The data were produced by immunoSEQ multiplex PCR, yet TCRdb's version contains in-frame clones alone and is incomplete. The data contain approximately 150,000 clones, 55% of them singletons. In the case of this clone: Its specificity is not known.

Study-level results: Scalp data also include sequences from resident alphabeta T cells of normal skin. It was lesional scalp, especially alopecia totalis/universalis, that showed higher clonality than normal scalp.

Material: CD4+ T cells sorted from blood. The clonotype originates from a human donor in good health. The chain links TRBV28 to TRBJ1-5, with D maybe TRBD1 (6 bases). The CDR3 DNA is TGTGCCAGCAGTCTTCAGGGGTTTCAGCCCCAGCATTTT. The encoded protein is CASSLQGFQPQHF.